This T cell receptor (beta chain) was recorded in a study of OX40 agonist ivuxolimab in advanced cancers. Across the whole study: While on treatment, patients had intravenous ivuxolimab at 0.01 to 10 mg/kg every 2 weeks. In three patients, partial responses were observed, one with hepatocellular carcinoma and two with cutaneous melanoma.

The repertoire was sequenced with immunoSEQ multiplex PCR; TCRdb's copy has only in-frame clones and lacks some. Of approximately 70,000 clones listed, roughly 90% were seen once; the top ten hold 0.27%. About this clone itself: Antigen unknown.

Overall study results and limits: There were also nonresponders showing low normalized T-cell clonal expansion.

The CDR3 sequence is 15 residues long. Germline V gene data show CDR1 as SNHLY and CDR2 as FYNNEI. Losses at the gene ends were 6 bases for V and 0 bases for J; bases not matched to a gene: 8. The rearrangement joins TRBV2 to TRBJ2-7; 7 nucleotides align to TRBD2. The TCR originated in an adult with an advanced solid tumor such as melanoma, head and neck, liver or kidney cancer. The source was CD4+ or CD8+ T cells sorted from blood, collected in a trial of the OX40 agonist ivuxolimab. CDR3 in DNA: TGTGCCAGCAGGGGAGGACTAGTTGACTCCTACGAGCAGTACTTC. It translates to CASRGGLVDSYEQYF.